This T cell receptor (beta chain) appears in the sequencing data of a study of cytomegalovirus exposure and HLA in healthy donors. Across the whole study: There were several hundred genotyped donors. Of these, roughly 80% fell in the genetic ancestry cluster associated with self-reported Caucasian donors.

The ends were cut back, 6 bases at V and 3 bases at J, with 9 bases in the middle. This CDR3 has 13 residues. CDR1 LNHDA and CDR2 SQIVND come from the germline V gene (reference sequence). PCR amplification relied on 60 Vbeta primers (plus 13 Jbeta primers). Repertoires were generated with immunoSEQ multiplex PCR, while TCRdb's copy carries only in-frame clones and drops some. This repertoire shows some 130,000 clones, around 80% found once; its top ten account for around 1.9%. The sample taken for sequencing was PBMCs. The V gene is TRBV19, the J gene TRBJ1-5; D unclear. The TCR comes from a woman aged 45 to 65 in good health and CMV-seronegative. The CDR3 region is CASRQVPNQPQHF. CDR3 nucleotides: TGTGCCAGTAGGCAGGTCCCCAATCAGCCCCAGCATTTT.